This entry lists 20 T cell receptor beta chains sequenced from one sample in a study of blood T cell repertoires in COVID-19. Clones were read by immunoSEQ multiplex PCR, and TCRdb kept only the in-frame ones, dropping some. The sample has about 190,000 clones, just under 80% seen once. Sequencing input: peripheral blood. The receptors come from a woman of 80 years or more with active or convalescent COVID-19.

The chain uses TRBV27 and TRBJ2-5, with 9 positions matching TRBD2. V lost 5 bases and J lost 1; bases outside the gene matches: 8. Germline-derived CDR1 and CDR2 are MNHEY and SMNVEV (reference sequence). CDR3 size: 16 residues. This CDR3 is CASSPSAGGGQETQYF. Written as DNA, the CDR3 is TGTGCCAGCAGTCCCTCAGCGGGGGGAGGCCAAGAGACCCAGTACTTC.

This CDR3 is CASSQKRSWATRAEAFF. CDR3 in DNA: TGTGCCAGCAGCCAGAAAAGGAGTTGGGCGACGCGGGCTGAAGCTTTCTTT. The V gene is TRBV28, the J gene TRBJ1-1; D is ambiguous. Germline V gene data show CDR1 as MDHEN and CDR2 as SYDVKM. V lost 6 bases and J lost 6, with 26 bases in between. The length of the CDR3 is 17 residues.

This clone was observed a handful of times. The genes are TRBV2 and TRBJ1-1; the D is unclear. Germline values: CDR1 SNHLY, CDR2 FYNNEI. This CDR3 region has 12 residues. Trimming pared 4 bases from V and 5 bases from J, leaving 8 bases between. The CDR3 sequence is CASSGRVTEAFF. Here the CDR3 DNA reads TGTGCCAGCAGTGGGAGGGTTACTGAAGCTTTCTTT.

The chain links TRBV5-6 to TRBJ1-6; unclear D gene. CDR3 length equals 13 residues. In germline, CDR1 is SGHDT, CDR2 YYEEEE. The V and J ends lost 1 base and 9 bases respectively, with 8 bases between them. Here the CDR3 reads CASSLYVSSPLHF. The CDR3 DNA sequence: TGTGCCAGCAGCTTGTATGTGTCTTCACCCCTCCACTTT.

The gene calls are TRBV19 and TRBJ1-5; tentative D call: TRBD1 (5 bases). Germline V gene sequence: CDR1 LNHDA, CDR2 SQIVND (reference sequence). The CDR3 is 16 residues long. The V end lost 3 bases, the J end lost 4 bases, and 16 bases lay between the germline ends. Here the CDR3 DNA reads TGTGCCAGTAGTATCGGCGGGGGGGGAACAAATCAGCCCCAGCATTTT. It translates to CASSIGGGGTNQPQHF.

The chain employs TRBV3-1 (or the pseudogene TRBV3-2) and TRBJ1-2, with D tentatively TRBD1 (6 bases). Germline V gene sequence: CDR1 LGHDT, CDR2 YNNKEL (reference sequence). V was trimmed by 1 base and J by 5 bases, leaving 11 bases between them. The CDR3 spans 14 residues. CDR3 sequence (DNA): TGTGCCAGCAGCCAAGGGACAGCAATATATGGCTACACCTTC. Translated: CASSQGTAIYGYTF.

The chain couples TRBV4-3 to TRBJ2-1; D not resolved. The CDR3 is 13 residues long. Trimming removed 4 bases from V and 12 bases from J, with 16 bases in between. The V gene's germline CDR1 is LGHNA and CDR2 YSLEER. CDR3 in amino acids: CASSPEWSGGQFF. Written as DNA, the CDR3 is TGCGCCAGCAGCCCCGAGTGGTCGGGTGGGCAGTTCTTC.

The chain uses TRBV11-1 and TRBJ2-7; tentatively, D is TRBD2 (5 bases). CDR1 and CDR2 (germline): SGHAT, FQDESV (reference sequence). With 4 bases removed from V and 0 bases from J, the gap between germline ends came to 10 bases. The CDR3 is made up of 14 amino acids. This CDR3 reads CASSYPGISYEQYF. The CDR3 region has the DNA TGTGCCAGCAGCTACCCGGGGATCTCCTACGAGCAGTACTTC.

CDR3 protein: CASRRTGEETQYF. DNA of the CDR3: TGTGCCAGTAGGAGGACTGGGGAAGAGACCCAGTACTTC. The chain links TRBV19 to TRBJ2-5; D is perhaps TRBD2 (5 bases). Trimming took 6 bases from V and 3 from J, leaving 11 bases between them. CDR1 is LNHDA and CDR2 is SQIVND in the germline V gene (reference sequence). The CDR3 is made up of 13 amino acids.

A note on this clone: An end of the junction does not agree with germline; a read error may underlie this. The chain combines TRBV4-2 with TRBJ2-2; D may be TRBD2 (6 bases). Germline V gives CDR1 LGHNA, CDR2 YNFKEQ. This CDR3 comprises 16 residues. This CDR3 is CASSEESPGGPGELFF. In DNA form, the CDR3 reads TGTGCCAGCAGCGAAGAAAGCCCCGGGGGACCCGGGGAGCTGTTTTTT.

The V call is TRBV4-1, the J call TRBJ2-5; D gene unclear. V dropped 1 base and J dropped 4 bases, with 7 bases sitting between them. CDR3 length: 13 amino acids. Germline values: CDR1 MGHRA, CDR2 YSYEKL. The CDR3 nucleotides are TGCGCCAGCAGCCAAGGACTCGGAGAGACCCAGTACTTC. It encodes CASSQGLGETQYF.

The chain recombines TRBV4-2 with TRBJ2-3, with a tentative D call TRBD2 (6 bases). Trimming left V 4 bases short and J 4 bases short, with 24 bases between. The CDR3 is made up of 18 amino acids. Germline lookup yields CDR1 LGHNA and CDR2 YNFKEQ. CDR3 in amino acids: CASSRKRTGESFADTQYF. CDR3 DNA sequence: TGTGCCAGCAGCCGAAAAAGAACGGGGGAGAGTTTCGCAGATACGCAGTATTTT.

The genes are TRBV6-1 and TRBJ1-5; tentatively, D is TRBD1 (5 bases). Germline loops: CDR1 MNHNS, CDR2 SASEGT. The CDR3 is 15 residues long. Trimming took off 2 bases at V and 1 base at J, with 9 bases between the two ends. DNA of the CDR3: TGTGCCAGCAGTGAACAGGGATTGAGCAATCAGCCCCAGCATTTT. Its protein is CASSEQGLSNQPQHF.

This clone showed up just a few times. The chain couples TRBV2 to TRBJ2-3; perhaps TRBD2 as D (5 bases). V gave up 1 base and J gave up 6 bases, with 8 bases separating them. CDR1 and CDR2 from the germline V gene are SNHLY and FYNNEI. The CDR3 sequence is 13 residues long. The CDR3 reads CASSEDLADTQYF. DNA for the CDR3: TGTGCCAGCAGTGAAGACCTAGCTGATACGCAGTATTTT.

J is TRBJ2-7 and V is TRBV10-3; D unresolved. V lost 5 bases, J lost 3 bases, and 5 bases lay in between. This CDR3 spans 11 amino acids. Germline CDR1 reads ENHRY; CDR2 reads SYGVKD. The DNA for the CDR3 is TGTGCCATCAGTCCTAGCTACGAGCAGTACTTC. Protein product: CAISPSYEQYF.

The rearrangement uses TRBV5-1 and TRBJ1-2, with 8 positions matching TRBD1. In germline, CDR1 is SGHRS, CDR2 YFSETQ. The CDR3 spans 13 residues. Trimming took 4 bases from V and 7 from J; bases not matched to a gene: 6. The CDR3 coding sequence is TGCGCCAGCAGCGTGACAGGGGAGAGTGGCTACACCTTC. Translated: CASSVTGESGYTF.

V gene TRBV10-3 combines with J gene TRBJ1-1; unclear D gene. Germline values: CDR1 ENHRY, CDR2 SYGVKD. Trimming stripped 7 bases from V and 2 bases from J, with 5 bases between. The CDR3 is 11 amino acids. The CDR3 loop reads CAIMANTEAFF. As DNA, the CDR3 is TGTGCCATCATGGCCAACACTGAAGCTTTCTTT.

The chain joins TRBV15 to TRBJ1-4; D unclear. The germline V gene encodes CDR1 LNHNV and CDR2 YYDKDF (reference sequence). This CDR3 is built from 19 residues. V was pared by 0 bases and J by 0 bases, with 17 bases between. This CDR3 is CATSRDHVEVLTTNEKLFF. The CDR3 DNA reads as TGTGCCACCAGCAGAGACCACGTCGAGGTACTGACAACTAATGAAAAACTGTTTTTT.

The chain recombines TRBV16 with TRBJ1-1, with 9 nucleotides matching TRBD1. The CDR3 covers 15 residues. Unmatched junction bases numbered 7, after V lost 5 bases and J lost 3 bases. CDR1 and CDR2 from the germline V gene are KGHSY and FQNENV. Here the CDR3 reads CASSTLTGGYTEAFF. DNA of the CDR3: TGTGCCAGCAGCACCCTAACAGGGGGCTACACTGAAGCTTTCTTT.

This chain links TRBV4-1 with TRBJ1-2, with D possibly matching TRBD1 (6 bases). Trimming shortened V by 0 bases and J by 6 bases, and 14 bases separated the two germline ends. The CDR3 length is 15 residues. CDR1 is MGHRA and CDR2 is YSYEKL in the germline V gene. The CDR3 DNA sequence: TGCGCCAGCAGCCAAGAGGGGGGGGCGCGAAATGGCTACACCTTC. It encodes CASSQEGGARNGYTF.